The present T cell receptor (beta chain) was sequenced within a study of blood T cell repertoires in COVID-19. The overall study: The samples span acute and convalescent COVID-19 from the United States, Italy and Spain. From T cells, B-cell-depleted T cells, or PBMCs came the material, which was cDNA or gDNA.

The germline CDR1 and CDR2 sequences are SGHKS and YYEKEE (reference sequence). Deletions cut 0 bases from V and 8 bases from J, with 9 bases between. The CDR3 runs 13 residues. Clones were sequenced by immunoSEQ multiplex PCR, and TCRdb holds only the in-frame ones, with some missing. In the table there are around 260,000 clones, about nine tenths of which are singletons. The chain combines TRBV5-5 with TRBJ2-1, with a tentative D call TRBD2 (6 bases). Material for sequencing was peripheral blood. The TCR sequence derives from a person between 18 and 35 years old with COVID-19, enrolled during active disease. The CDR3 DNA follows: TGTGCCAGCAGCTTGGAGTGGAGGGATGAGCAGTTCTTC. Its protein is CASSLEWRDEQFF.